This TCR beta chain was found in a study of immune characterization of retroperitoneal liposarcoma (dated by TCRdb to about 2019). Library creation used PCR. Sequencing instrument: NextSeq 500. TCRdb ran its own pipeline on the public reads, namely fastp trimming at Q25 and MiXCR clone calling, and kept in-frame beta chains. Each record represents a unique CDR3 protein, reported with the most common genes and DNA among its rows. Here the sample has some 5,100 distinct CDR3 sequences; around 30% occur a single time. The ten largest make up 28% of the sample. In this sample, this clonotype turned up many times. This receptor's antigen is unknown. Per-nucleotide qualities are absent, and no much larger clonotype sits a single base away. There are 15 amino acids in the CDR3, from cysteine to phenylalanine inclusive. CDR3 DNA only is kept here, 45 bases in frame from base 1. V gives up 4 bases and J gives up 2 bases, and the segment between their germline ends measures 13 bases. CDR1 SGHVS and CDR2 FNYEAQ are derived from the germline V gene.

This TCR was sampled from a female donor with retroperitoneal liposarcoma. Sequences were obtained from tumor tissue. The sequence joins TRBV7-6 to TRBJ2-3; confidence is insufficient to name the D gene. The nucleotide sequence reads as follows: TGTGCCAGCAGCTCCCGCCCAGTTCCCACAGATACGCAGTATTTT. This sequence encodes CASSSRPVPTDTQYF.